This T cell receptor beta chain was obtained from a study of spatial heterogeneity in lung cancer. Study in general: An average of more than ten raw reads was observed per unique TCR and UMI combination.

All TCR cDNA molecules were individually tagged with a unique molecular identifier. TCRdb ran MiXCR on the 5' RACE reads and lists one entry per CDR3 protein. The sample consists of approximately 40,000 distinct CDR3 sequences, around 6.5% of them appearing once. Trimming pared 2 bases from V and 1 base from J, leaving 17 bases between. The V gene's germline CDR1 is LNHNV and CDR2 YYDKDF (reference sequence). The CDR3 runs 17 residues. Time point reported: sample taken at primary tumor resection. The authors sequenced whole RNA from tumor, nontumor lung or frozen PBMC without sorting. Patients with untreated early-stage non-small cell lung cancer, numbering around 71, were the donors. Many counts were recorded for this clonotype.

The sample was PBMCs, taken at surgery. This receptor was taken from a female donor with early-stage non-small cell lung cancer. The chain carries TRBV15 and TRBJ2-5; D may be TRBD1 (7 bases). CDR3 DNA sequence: TGTGCCACCAGCAGAAATCCCGCAGGGGGGACCCAAGAGACCCAGTACTTC. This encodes CATSRNPAGGTQETQYF.